This T cell receptor (beta chain) is drawn from a study of T cell responses to AZD1222 COVID-19 vaccine. Comment on this clone: Its antigen is as yet unknown.

Overall study results and limits: Baseline serology detected seropositivity in only a handful of AZD1222 recipients. Receipt of two AZD1222 doses was followed by a rise in Spike-specific TCR breadth and depth.

Sequencing was performed with immunoSEQ multiplex PCR; in TCRdb, only in-frame clones are kept and a portion is missing. This sample carries about 170,000 clones, 87% of them seen once, and the ten largest clones take about 1%. Second doses that came at about 4 or about 12 weeks were put together. This CDR3 is 17 amino acids long. The V end was cut by 4 bases, the J end by 6 bases, with 24 bases between. Looked up from germline, CDR1 is SEHNR and CDR2 is FQNEAQ (reference sequence). V gene TRBV7-9 combines with J gene TRBJ2-5; D is possibly TRBD1 (6 bases). The clonotype was recovered from an adult who received the AZD1222 COVID-19 vaccine. The sequencing used peripheral blood, collected 28 days after the second AZD1222 dose. The CDR3 DNA reads as TGTGCCAGCAGCTCGCCCATAGACGGCCAGGGGAAGAAGACCCAGTACTTC. It specifies CASSSPIDGQGKKTQYF.